The 5 T cell receptor beta chains below all came from one sample that was sequenced in a study of human T cells and chemical hapten exposure. Time point meaning: patch test 3, about 24 weeks after DPC sensitization. Stated treatment: therapeutic diphenylcyclopropenone sensitization with weekly scalp DPC. TCRdb reanalysed the RACE reads using MiXCR and keeps one entry per CDR3 protein. The sample consists of about 97,000 distinct CDR3 sequences, around a quarter of them appearing once. The specimen was whole blood, collected in connection with sensitization to the hapten diphenylcyclopropenone (DPC). Source of these receptors: a man aged 35 to 55 with alopecia areata. Some clones in this sample may be carry-over from other donors' samples.

The chain links TRBV6-5 to TRBJ1-1; TRBD1 is a possible D gene (6 bases). Germline lookup yields CDR1 MNHEY and CDR2 SVGAGI. Deletions cut 5 bases from V and 2 bases from J, with 9 bases between. The CDR3 consists of 13 residues. The CDR3 DNA reads as TGTGCCAGCAGTCAGGGGTTCAACACTGAAGCTTTCTTT. Translation gives CASSQGFNTEAFF.

This clonotype was detected many times. CDR3 residues: CASSLLPLTSGSPNEQFF. The CDR3 coding sequence is TGTGCCAGCAGTTTACTTCCTCTAACTAGCGGGAGTCCCAATGAGCAGTTCTTC. The V gene is TRBV27, the J gene TRBJ2-1; 11 bases match TRBD2. CDR3 length: 18 residues. Trimming cost V 2 bases and J 6 bases; bases outside gene matches: 12. CDR1 is MNHEY and CDR2 is SMNVEV in the germline V gene (reference sequence).

The rearrangement joins TRBV6-2 or TRBV6-3 to TRBJ2-3, with 9 bases matching TRBD2. Germline V gene sequence: CDR1 MNHEY, CDR2 SVGEGT. The CDR3 loop spans 13 amino acids. The junction had 7 bases not matched to a gene; V was cut back by 7 bases and J by 8 bases. Here the CDR3 DNA reads TGTGCCAGCACCGCGGGAGGGAGGGGTACGCAGTATTTT. This gives the protein CASTAGGRGTQYF.

The genes are TRBV20-1 and TRBJ1-1, with D perhaps matching TRBD1 (6 bases). The V end lost 6 bases, the J end lost 1 base, and 15 bases lay between the germline ends. The CDR3 is 14 amino acids. Germline V gene data show CDR1 as DFQATT and CDR2 as SNEGSKA (reference sequence). The CDR3 reads CSAPVGASNTEAFF. CDR3 nucleotide sequence: TGCAGTGCCCCCGTGGGGGCTTCGAACACTGAAGCTTTCTTT.

This clonotype was counted once. The chain is built from TRBV5-1 and TRBJ2-5; 9 bases map to TRBD1. This CDR3 is 14 amino acids long. J was trimmed by 5 bases and V by 5 bases; bases with no gene match: 7. Germline V lookup: CDR1 SGHRS, CDR2 YFSETQ. The CDR3 region has the DNA TGCGCCAGCAGGCTACAGGGGGCGGTGGAGACCCAGTACTTC. This translates into CASRLQGAVETQYF.